The rows below give T cell receptor beta chains drawn from one sample of a study of cytomegalovirus exposure and HLA in healthy donors. Here immunoSEQ multiplex PCR was the method, and the copy in TCRdb shows in-frame clones only, minus some. The sample consists of fewer than 200,000 clones, around 80% of them appearing once. The material sequenced was PBMCs. Receptors originate from a female donor in good health and CMV-seronegative. The CDR3 runs from the conserved cysteine through the conserved F or W.

>TRBV5-1|15
CASSSGASGPLEQYF
>TRBV6-5|16
CASSWGLAGYTGELFF
>TRBV7-8|17
CASSLNQGQGQRGTQYF
>TRBV6-6|14
CASRDSSANYGYTF
>TRBV28|15
CASSLSDRVGYGYTF
>TRBV18|13
CASSLEQGAVGYF
>TRBV7-3|15
CASSLSGGGYNEQFF
>TRBV5-1|15
CASSLAPGSTDTQYF
>TRBV30|13
CASYPPGGTEAFF
>TRBV19|16
CASSIKGGRTNEKLFF
>TRBV6-5|16
CASSSTGTGLGNTIYF
>TRBV19|15
CASSKQGSMNTEAFF
>TRBV25-1|16
CASSANTGGVYNEQFF
>TRBV4-2|16
CASSQVGLANTDTQYF
>TRBV18|16
CASSPRPLNSGNTIYF
>TRBV11-2|16
CASSFLSSGSYNEQFF
>TRBV5-1|15
CASSLNGGPYNEQFF
>TRBV28|15
CASRAEGSSYNEQFF
>TRBV12-5|13
CASGQDTYYEQYF
>TRBV9|19
CASSVAGSSGRGGANVLTF
>TRBV10-3|15
CAIKEQGAGNTEAFF
>TRBV30|14
CAWSLWLATGELFF
>TRBV28|16
CASSRTGALNTGELFF
>TRBV30|14
CALEREGHRNIQYF
>TRBV18|14
CASSLDQVNTEAFF
>TRBV19|13
CASSPVAKNSQYF
>TRBV7-2|13
CASSLTGFYEQYF
>TRBV7-2|15
CASSLDTRSGNTIYF
>TRBV11-1|13
CASSPGLYNEQFF
>TRBV6-1|13
CASNRGQDYEQYF
>TRBV7-9|15
CASSLTVLSNYGYTF
>TRBV5-1|15
CASSTSGANTGELFF
>TRBV4-3|15
CASSQETGMNYGYTF
>TRBV6-5|13
CASTPQGAVEAFF
>TRBV29-1|14
CSVERRQGSETQYF
>TRBV19|15
CASSIEGGRFNEQFF
>TRBV30|13
CAWSVDRNTEAFF
>TRBV19|20
CASSTKPPGTPTSGANVLTF
>TRBV2|16
CASSEAEGWSSYEQYF
>TRBV7-9|18
CASSLLQIGGLSTDTQYF
>TRBV5-1|14
CASSTMTSSYEQFF
>TRBV5-1|15
CASSRAGGGNSPLHF
>TRBV7-9|14
CASSLIRERNTIYF
>TRBV5-8|15
CASSGDSAGANVLTF
>TRBV30|14
CAWSVGLETFEQYF
>TRBV4-2|15
CASSPRGRADYGYTF
>TRBV5-1|12
CASSANSYGYTF
>TRBV5-4|17
CASSLGTSGSSYNEQFF
>TRBV7-8|17
CASSQSMAGQVKGGYTF
>TRBV7-2|12
CASRLGAQEAFF
>TRBV18|14
CASSPLAEAYEQYF
>TRBV6-1|14
CASSRGQGRNKLFF
>TRBV11-2|13
CASSLEAHTEAFF
>TRBV7-2|15
CATLKVETITDTQYF
>TRBV28|14
CASRTRDRGPSAFF
>TRBV19|13
CASRLTGGQPQHF
>TRBV6-1|15
CASSVDGGASDTQYF